The present entry profiles one T cell receptor (beta chain) with its context. These data originate in a study of blood T cell repertoires in COVID-19. For the study at large: Sources were T cells, B-cell-depleted T cells, or PBMCs; the material itself was cDNA or gDNA.

The repertoire was sequenced with immunoSEQ multiplex PCR; TCRdb's copy has only in-frame clones and lacks some. Of some 160,000 clones listed, 70% to 90% are singletons. What was sequenced was peripheral blood. The clonotype comes from a woman in her 70s with acute or convalescent COVID-19.

The CDR3 sequence is CASSANTDTQYF. CDR3 sequence (DNA): TGCGCCAGCAGTGCTAACACAGATACGCAGTATTTT. This rearrangement joins TRBV4-3 to TRBJ2-3; D is undetermined. The germline V gene encodes CDR1 LGHNA and CDR2 YSLEER. This CDR3 comprises 12 residues. V shed 6 bases and J shed 2 bases, with 6 bases lying between them.